This T cell receptor (beta chain) was sequenced in a study of blood T cell repertoires in COVID-19. V was cut by 0 bases and J by 8 bases, with 10 bases left in between. This CDR3 has 12 amino acids. Germline V lookup: CDR1 SQVTM, CDR2 ANQGSEA. Using immunoSEQ multiplex PCR, the repertoire was profiled, and TCRdb retains in-frame clones only, with some absent. The sample consists of approximately 88,000 clones, about 77% of them appearing once. The sequence was obtained from a man in his 70s with COVID-19, enrolled during active disease. J is TRBJ1-2 and V is TRBV29-1; no clear D gene. Sequencing used peripheral blood. CDR3 sequence: CSVEDRGSGYTF. In DNA form, the CDR3 reads TGCAGCGTTGAAGATCGAGGGAGCGGCTACACCTTC.